These 3 T cell receptor beta chains came from one sample sequenced in a study of blood T cell repertoires in COVID-19. Profiled with immunoSEQ multiplex PCR; TCRdb holds only in-frame clones, not every one. In the table there are approximately 58,000 clones, 85% of which are singletons. Sequenced sample: peripheral blood. The receptors originated from a man aged 40-49 years with active COVID-19.

The gene calls are TRBV7-4 and TRBJ1-4; D is perhaps TRBD1 (6 bases). Between the trimmed V and J ends, which lost 4 bases and 4 bases, there was a span of 10 bases. This CDR3 spans 14 amino acids. From germline, CDR1 is SGHVT and CDR2 SQSDAQ. The CDR3 sequence is CASSSRDINEKLFF. CDR3 DNA sequence: TGTGCCAGCAGCTCCCGGGACATTAATGAAAAACTGTTTTTT.

The chain uses TRBV15 and TRBJ1-1; TRBD1 is a possible D gene (6 bases). V gave up 3 bases and J gave up 4 bases, with 12 bases separating them. The CDR3 contains 14 residues. CDR1 and CDR2 from the germline V gene are LNHNV and YYDKDF (reference sequence). The CDR3 region is CATSSQQGITEAFF. CDR3 in DNA: TGTGCCACCAGCAGCCAACAGGGCATCACTGAAGCTTTCTTT.

The sample holds a few counts of this clone. V and J are TRBV4-2 and TRBJ2-7; D perhaps matches TRBD1 (5 bases). There are 14 residues in the CDR3. Germline lookup yields CDR1 LGHNA and CDR2 YNFKEQ. V lost 4 bases and J lost 6, with 16 bases in between. CDR3 coding DNA: TGTGCCAGCAGCCTCCCGGAGTTTCAGGGCGAGCAGTACTTC. Its translation: CASSLPEFQGEQYF.